Below, one T cell receptor beta chain is given with its context. Its matching antigen is unknown. The source of the sample is a study of T-cell memory formation after mild COVID-19. TCRdb passed the 5' RACE reads through MiXCR, listing each CDR3 protein once. The sample carries under 450,000 distinct CDR3 sequences, 23% recorded once. The CDR3 contains 14 residues. Germline assignment: CDR1 MNHEY and CDR2 SMNVEV (reference sequence). Trimming shortened V by 1 base and J by 6 bases, and 10 bases separated the two germline ends. Findings and limits, study-wide: Clones from the second wave (peaking day 37) had unconfirmed SARS-CoV-2 specificity. Clones shrinking from day 15 to 85 showed even CD4/CD8 mixes; later expanders tilted CD4+.

The clonotype comes from an adult woman who had mild COVID-19 (a few samples of this study predate the infection). Cell type and time point are not known. V and J are TRBV27 and TRBJ1-5; tentative D call: TRBD1 (6 bases). Sample: PBMCs or a T cell subset sorted from them (not recorded which). This CDR3 is CASSLLGGPQPQHF. Written as DNA, the CDR3 is TGTGCCAGCAGTTTATTGGGGGGGCCTCAGCCCCAGCATTTT.